The 25 T cell receptor beta chains below come from one sample, sequenced in a study of blood T cell repertoires in COVID-19. Produced via immunoSEQ multiplex PCR; TCRdb's table is partial and in-frame only. The sample has hundreds of thousands of clones, over 75% seen once. The sequenced sample consisted of peripheral blood. The receptors were gathered from a man aged 50-59 years with COVID-19, enrolled during active disease.

CDR3 nucleotides: TGTGCCGTGAGACAGGGCCCTACCTCCTATAATTCACCCCTCCACTTT. Its protein product is CAVRQGPTSYNSPLHF. The rearrangement joins TRBV28 to TRBJ1-6, with TRBD1 identical over 7 bases. V gave up 11 bases and J gave up 0 bases; unmatched junction bases: 10. This CDR3 has 16 amino acids. Germline-derived CDR1 and CDR2 are MDHEN and SYDVKM.

CDR3 loop: CASSPGLAGQGNGELFF. The CDR3 region has the DNA TGCGCCAGCAGCCCGGGACTAGCGGGGCAGGGGAACGGGGAGCTGTTTTTT. The chain recombines TRBV5-1 with TRBJ2-2; 13 nucleotides align to TRBD2. CDR3 length equals 17 residues. After removal of 4 bases from V and 7 bases from J, the junction contained 10 bases not matched to a gene. Germline lookup yields CDR1 SGHRS and CDR2 YFSETQ.

V usage is TRBV18 and J usage is TRBJ2-3, with TRBD1 matching 7 bases. V dropped 6 bases and J dropped 1; count of bases not matched to a gene: 7. Germline V gene lookup returns CDR1 KGHSH and CDR2 LQKENI. The CDR3 has 15 amino acids. CDR3 residues: CASSQTGMGTDTQYF. CDR3 DNA: TGTGCCAGCTCGCAGACAGGGATGGGCACAGATACGCAGTATTTT. Full variable domain (missing parts from reference TRBV18 and TRBJ2-3): NAGVMQNPRHLVRRRGQEARLRCSPMKGHSHVYWYRQLPEEGLKFMVYLQKENIIDESGMPKERFSAEFPKEGPSILRIQQVVRGDSAAYFCASSQTGMGTDTQYFGPGTRLTVL.

Here the CDR3 reads CASSPGKAYEQYF. The CDR3 DNA follows: TGTGCCAGCTCACCAGGCAAAGCCTACGAGCAGTACTTC. The chain couples TRBV18 to TRBJ2-7; D not certain. V was shortened by 2 bases and J by 2 bases, with 7 bases between the two germline ends. Germline V gene sequence: CDR1 KGHSH, CDR2 LQKENI. The CDR3 loop spans 13 amino acids.

This clone was observed a handful of times. The chain joins TRBV3-1 (or the pseudogene TRBV3-2) to TRBJ2-7; 7 positions agree with TRBD1. The V and J ends lost 5 bases and 0 bases, in that order; junction bases with no gene match: 4. From germline, CDR1 is LGHDT and CDR2 YNNKEL (reference sequence). The CDR3 covers 14 residues. In DNA form, the CDR3 reads TGTGCCAGCAGCAGGGGACAGAGCTCCTACGAGCAGTACTTC. Translating it yields CASSRGQSSYEQYF.

This clone was found once. The gene calls are TRBV28 and TRBJ2-5; TRBD2 matches 7 bases. The V gene's germline CDR1 is MDHEN and CDR2 SYDVKM. The CDR3 totals 14 residues. J gave up 4 bases and V 2 bases, and 4 bases lay outside the gene matches. As DNA, the CDR3 is TGTGCCAGCAGTTTAGGGGGGAGGGGAGAGACCCAGTACTTC. It translates to CASSLGGRGETQYF. The whole variable domain, filled in from reference TRBV28 and TRBJ2-5, reads DVKVTQSSRYLVKRTGEKVFLECVQDMDHENMFWYRQDPGLGLRLIYFSYDVKMKEKGDIPEGYSVSREKKERFSLILESASTNQTSMYLCASSLGGRGETQYFGPGTRLLVL.

This chain connects TRBV6-5 to TRBJ2-7; tentatively, D is TRBD1 (5 bases). The CDR3 covers 15 residues. The V gene's germline CDR1 is MNHEY and CDR2 SVGAGI. The V end lost 0 bases, the J end lost 3 bases, and 12 bases lay between the germline ends. In nucleotides, the CDR3 is TGTGCCAGCAGTTACTCCTCAGGGCCCGGCTACGAGCAGTACTTC. Its translation: CASSYSSGPGYEQYF.

The chain links TRBV13 to TRBJ1-2; maybe TRBD1 (6 bases). This CDR3 is built from 16 residues. V lost 5 bases to trimming and J lost 0 bases, with 16 bases between them. Germline V gene lookup returns CDR1 PRHDT and CDR2 FYEKMQ (reference sequence). In DNA, the CDR3 is TGTGCCAGCAGCCAGACGGGGGGCACAGCTAACTATGGCTACACCTTC. Protein sequence: CASSQTGGTANYGYTF.

The chain links TRBV5-1 to TRBJ2-7; D is possibly TRBD1 (5 bases). Germline V CDR1 and CDR2: SGHRS, YFSETQ. V was clipped by 4 bases and J by 3 bases, with 11 bases between them. The CDR3 sequence is 13 residues long. As DNA, the CDR3 is TGCGCCAGCAGCGTGACAGACGACTACGAGCAGTACTTC. It specifies CASSVTDDYEQYF.

This chain uses TRBV7-3 with TRBJ1-1; 7 bases agree with TRBD1. This CDR3 region has 14 residues. J lost 5 bases, V lost 5 bases, and 8 bases had no gene match. CDR1 and CDR2 (germline): SGHTA, FQGTGA. In DNA, the CDR3 is TGTGCCAGCAGCACTGCCCAGGGGGGAACTGAAGCTTTCTTT. The encoded protein is CASSTAQGGTEAFF.

This chain uses TRBV12-3 or TRBV12-4 with TRBJ1-1; D call uncertain. V lost 3 bases, J lost 4 bases, and 3 bases lay in between. The CDR3 runs 11 residues. The CDR3 sequence is CASSLATEAFF. The CDR3 region has the DNA TGTGCCAGCAGTTTGGCCACTGAAGCTTTCTTT.

The chain is built from TRBV9 and TRBJ2-5; TRBD2 aligns across 9 bases. This CDR3 comprises 16 residues. V shed 0 bases, J shed 5 bases, and the junction held 8 bases outside the gene matches. Germline V gene sequence: CDR1 SGDLS, CDR2 YYNGEE. CDR3 residues: CASSVAGAGGPETQYF. For the CDR3, the DNA is TGTGCCAGCAGCGTAGCTGGAGCGGGGGGCCCTGAGACCCAGTACTTC.

The V gene is TRBV19, the J gene TRBJ1-4, with D hard to call. The CDR3 length is 13 residues. The germline V gene encodes CDR1 LNHDA and CDR2 SQIVND (reference sequence). V lost 3 bases and J 8 bases, leaving 10 bases between the germline ends. DNA for the CDR3: TGTGCCAGTAGTATGCAGGTTGGAGAAAAACTGTTTTTT. Its protein is CASSMQVGEKLFF.

The chain combines TRBV5-8 with TRBJ2-1; possibly TRBD2 for D (5 bases). The V gene's germline CDR1 is SGHTS and CDR2 YDEGEE. This CDR3 comprises 16 residues. The ends were cut back, 5 bases at V and 10 bases at J, with 25 bases in the middle. DNA of the CDR3: TGTGCCAGCAGTGGACGACTACTACCAGTTGGGGAAGAGCAGTTCTTC. Protein: CASSGRLLPVGEEQFF.

In the case of this clone: Sequence at one end of the junction differs from germline and may be a read error. This chain links TRBV5-4 with TRBJ2-3; TRBD1 might be the D (7 bases). This CDR3 contains 13 residues. Germline V gene sequence: CDR1 SGHNT, CDR2 YYREEE (reference sequence). DNA for the CDR3: TGTGCCAGCAGCTTCGAGGTCGGACGGGACAGCGGGTTT. Translating it yields CASSFEVGRDSGF.

V is TRBV19 and J is TRBJ1-5; tentative D call: TRBD1 (6 bases). V was cut by 7 bases and J by 5 bases, with 9 bases left in between. Germline V gene sequence: CDR1 LNHDA, CDR2 SQIVND (reference sequence). The CDR3 covers 12 residues. The CDR3 DNA is TGTGCCAGTAAAGACAGGTATCAGCCCCAGCATTTT. It translates to CASKDRYQPQHF.

For the CDR3, the DNA is TGTGCCAGCAGTAGGGGCCAGCGGTTCTTC. It is translated as CASSRGQRFF. The chain has TRBV6-2 or TRBV6-3 and TRBJ2-1, with TRBD1 as a possible D gene (5 bases). The CDR3 is 10 residues long. The germline V gene encodes CDR1 MNHEY and CDR2 SVGEGT. The V and J ends lost 5 bases and 15 bases respectively, with 11 bases between them.

The rearrangement uses TRBV18 and TRBJ2-1; 7 bases align to TRBD1. The J segment lost 6 bases and the V segment lost 5 bases, leaving 4 bases of the junction unmatched. The CDR3 has 13 amino acids. Germline V lookup: CDR1 KGHSH, CDR2 LQKENI. This chain's CDR3 is CASSDDRVNEQFF. The CDR3 bases are TGTGCCAGCTCAGACGACAGGGTCAATGAGCAGTTCTTC.

V is TRBV20-1 and J is TRBJ1-4; a possible D gene is TRBD1 (5 bases). This CDR3 is 16 amino acids long. The germline V gene encodes CDR1 DFQATT and CDR2 SNEGSKA (reference sequence). Trimming stripped 3 bases from V and 6 bases from J, with 20 bases between. Here the CDR3 DNA reads TGCAGTGCTAGTGGGACCCGCAGGGAAGAGGATGAAAAACTGTTTTTT. This encodes CSASGTRREEDEKLFF.

The chain uses TRBV5-1 and TRBJ1-5, with D hard to call. V gave up 1 base and J gave up 0 bases, with 8 bases separating them. Per germline, CDR1 SGHRS and CDR2 YFSETQ. There are 15 residues in the CDR3. CDR3 region: CASSLYGNSNQPQHF. In nucleotides, the CDR3 is TGCGCCAGCAGCTTGTATGGCAATAGCAATCAGCCCCAGCATTTT.

The chain combines TRBV7-2 with TRBJ2-7; 8 bases align to TRBD1. This CDR3 contains 14 residues. Trimming removed 4 bases from V and 6 bases from J; junction bases left unmatched: 8. The germline gives CDR1 SGHTA, CDR2 FQGNSA. This CDR3 is CASSSRDRTSEQYF. CDR3 DNA: TGTGCCAGCAGCTCCCGGGACAGGACATCCGAGCAGTACTTC. Combining the CDR3 with reference TRBV7-2 and TRBJ2-7 gives the whole variable domain GAGVSQSPSNKVTEKGKDVELRCDPISGHTALYWYRQSLGQGLEFLIYFQGNSAPDKSGLPSDRFSAERTGGSVSTLTIQRTQQEDSAVYLCASSSRDRTSEQYFGPGTRLTVT.

DNA of the CDR3: TGTGCCAGCAGCTTGGGTGGACTAGCCGCCTCCTACAATGAGCAGTTCTTC. Protein product: CASSLGGLAASYNEQFF. V usage is TRBV5-4 and J usage is TRBJ2-1; 8 bases fit TRBD2. The CDR3 totals 17 residues. CDR1 is SGHNT and CDR2 is YYREEE in the germline V gene (reference sequence). Trimming took 0 bases from V and 0 from J; bases not matched to a gene: 5.

The chain employs TRBV27 and TRBJ1-4; 7 nucleotides agree with TRBD1. The CDR3 sequence is 15 residues long. The V gene's germline CDR1 is MNHEY and CDR2 SMNVEV (reference sequence). Trimming removed 3 bases from V and 7 bases from J; junction bases left unmatched: 8. The CDR3 nucleotides are TGTGCCAGCAGTTTTAGCGACAGGGTGGGTGAAAAACTGTTTTTT. Protein: CASSFSDRVGEKLFF.

The chain has TRBV19 and TRBJ1-1; TRBD1 matches at 7 bases. This CDR3 contains 12 residues. Germline trimming cut 7 bases from V and 8 bases from J; bases unmatched to any gene: 7. Germline-derived CDR1 and CDR2 are LNHDA and SQIVND (reference sequence). CDR3 sequence (DNA): TGTGCCAGTACCACTAGGGACAGAGAAGCTTTCTTT. Amino acids: CASTTRDREAFF.

The V gene is TRBV7-7, the J gene TRBJ2-2, with TRBD2 as a possible D gene (7 bases). V was cut by 3 bases and J by 6 bases, with 17 bases left in between. This CDR3 has 16 amino acids. From germline, CDR1 is SSHAT and CDR2 FNYEAQ (reference sequence). CDR3 nucleotides: TGTGCCAGCAGCTTCCTTGCGGGGGCCCACCCCGGGGAGCTGTTTTTT. Translated: CASSFLAGAHPGELFF.